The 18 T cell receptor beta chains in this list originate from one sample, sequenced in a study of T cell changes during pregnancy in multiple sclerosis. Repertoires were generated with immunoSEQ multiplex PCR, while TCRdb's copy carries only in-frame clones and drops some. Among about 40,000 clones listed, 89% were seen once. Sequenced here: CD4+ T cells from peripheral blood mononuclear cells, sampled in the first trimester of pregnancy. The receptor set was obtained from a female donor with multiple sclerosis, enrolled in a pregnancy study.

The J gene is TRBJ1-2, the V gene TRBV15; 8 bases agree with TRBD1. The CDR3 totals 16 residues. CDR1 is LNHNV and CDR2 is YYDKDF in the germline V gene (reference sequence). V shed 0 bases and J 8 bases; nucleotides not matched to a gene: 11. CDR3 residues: CATSRDIRGHLHGYTF. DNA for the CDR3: TGTGCCACCAGCAGAGATATCAGGGGGCACCTACACGGCTACACCTTC.

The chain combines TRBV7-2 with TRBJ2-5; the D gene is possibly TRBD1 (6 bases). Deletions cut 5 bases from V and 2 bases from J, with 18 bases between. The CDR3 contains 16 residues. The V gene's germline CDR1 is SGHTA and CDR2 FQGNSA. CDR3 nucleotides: TGTGCCAGCAGCGCAAGTGGGACAACGTTACAAGAGACCCAGTACTTC. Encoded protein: CASSASGTTLQETQYF.

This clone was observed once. CDR3 nucleotides: TGTGCCAGCAGCCGGACAGACGCCCTTTCCACAGATACGCAGTATTTT. This encodes CASSRTDALSTDTQYF. The V call is TRBV4-2, the J call TRBJ2-3; D may be TRBD1 (6 bases). CDR3 length: 16 amino acids. Germline CDR1 LGHNA, CDR2 YNFKEQ. The V and J ends lost 4 bases and 2 bases respectively, with 16 bases between them.

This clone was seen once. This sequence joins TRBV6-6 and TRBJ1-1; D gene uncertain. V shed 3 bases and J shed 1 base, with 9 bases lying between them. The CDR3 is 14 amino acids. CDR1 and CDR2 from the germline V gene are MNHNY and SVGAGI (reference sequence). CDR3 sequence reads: CASSYGGGNTEAFF. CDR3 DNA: TGTGCCAGCAGTTATGGCGGAGGGAACACTGAAGCTTTCTTT.

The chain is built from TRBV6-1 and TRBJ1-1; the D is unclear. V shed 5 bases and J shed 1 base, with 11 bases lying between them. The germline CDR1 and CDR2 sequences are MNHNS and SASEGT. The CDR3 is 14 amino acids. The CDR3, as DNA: TGTGCCAGCAGTCGCCGGGAGCAGAACACTGAAGCTTTCTTT. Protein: CASSRREQNTEAFF.

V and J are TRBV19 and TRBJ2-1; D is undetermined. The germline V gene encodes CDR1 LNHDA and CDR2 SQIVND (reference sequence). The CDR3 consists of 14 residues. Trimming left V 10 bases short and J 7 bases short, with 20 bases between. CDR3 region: CATLRDDKQNEQFF. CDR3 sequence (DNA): TGTGCCACCCTAAGAGACGATAAACAGAATGAGCAGTTCTTC.

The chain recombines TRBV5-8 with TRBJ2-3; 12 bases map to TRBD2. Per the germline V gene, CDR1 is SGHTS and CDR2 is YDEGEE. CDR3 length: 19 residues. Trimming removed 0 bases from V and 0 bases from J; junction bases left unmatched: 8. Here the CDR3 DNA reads TGTGCCAGCAGCTTGGGGACTAGCGGGAACTACGATAGCACAGATACGCAGTATTTT. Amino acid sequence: CASSLGTSGNYDSTDTQYF.

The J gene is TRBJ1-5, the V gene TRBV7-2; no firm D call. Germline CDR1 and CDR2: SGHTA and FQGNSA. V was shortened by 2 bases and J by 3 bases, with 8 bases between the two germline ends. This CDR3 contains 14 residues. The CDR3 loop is CASSLWQDNQPQHF. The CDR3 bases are TGTGCCAGCAGCTTATGGCAGGACAATCAGCCCCAGCATTTT.

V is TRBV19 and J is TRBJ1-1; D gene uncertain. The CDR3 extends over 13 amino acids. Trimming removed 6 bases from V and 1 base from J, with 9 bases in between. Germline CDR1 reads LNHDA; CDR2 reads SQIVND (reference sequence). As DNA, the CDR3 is TGTGCCAGTAGGCCGGGGAGGAACACTGAAGCTTTCTTT. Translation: CASRPGRNTEAFF.

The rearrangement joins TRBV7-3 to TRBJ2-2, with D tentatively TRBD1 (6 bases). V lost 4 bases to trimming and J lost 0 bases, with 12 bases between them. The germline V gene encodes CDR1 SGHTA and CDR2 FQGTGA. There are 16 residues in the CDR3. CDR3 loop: CASSYPGHANTGELFF. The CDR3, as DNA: TGTGCCAGCAGCTACCCGGGACATGCGAACACCGGGGAGCTGTTTTTT. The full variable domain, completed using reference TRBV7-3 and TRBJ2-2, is GAGVSQTPSNKVTEKGKYVELRCDPISGHTALYWYRQSLGQGPEFLIYFQGTGAADDSGLPNDRFFAVRPEGSVSTLKIQRTERGDSAVYLCASSYPGHANTGELFFGEGSRLTVL.

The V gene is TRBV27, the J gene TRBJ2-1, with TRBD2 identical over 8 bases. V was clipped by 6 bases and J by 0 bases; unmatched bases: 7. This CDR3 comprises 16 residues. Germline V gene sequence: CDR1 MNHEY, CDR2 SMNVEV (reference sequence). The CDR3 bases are TGTGCCAGCAGGGTAACGGGGGGGAGCTCCTACAATGAGCAGTTCTTC. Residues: CASRVTGGSSYNEQFF.

The CDR3 DNA is TGTGCCAGCTCCGGCACCGCGGGGAACTATGGCTACACCTTC. The encoded protein is CASSGTAGNYGYTF. V gene TRBV18 combines with J gene TRBJ1-2; the D is unclear. CDR1 is KGHSH and CDR2 is LQKENI in the germline V gene. V gave up 6 bases and J gave up 2 bases, with 13 bases separating them. The CDR3 runs to 14 residues.

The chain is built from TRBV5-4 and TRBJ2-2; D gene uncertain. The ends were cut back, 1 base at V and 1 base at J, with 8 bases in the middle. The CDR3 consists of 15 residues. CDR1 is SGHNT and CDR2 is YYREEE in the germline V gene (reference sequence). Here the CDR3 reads CASSLPPENTGELFF. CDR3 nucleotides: TGTGCCAGCAGCTTGCCACCAGAGAACACCGGGGAGCTGTTTTTT.

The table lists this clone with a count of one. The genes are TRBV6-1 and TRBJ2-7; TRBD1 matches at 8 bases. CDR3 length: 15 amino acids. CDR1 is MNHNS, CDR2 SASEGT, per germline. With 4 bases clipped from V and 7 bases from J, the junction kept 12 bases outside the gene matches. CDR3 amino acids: CASSGGRTGPMEQYF. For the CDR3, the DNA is TGTGCCAGCAGTGGGGGACGGACAGGGCCTATGGAGCAGTACTTC.

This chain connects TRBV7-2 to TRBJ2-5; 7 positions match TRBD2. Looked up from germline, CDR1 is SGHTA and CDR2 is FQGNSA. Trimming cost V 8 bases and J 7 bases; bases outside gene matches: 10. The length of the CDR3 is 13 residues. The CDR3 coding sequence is TGTGCCAGCGGATTCGGGAGGTCTGGGACCCAGTACTTC. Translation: CASGFGRSGTQYF. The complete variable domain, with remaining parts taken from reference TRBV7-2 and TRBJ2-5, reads GAGVSQSPSNKVTEKGKDVELRCDPISGHTALYWYRQSLGQGLEFLIYFQGNSAPDKSGLPSDRFSAERTGGSVSTLTIQRTQQEDSAVYLCASGFGRSGTQYFGPGTRLLVL.

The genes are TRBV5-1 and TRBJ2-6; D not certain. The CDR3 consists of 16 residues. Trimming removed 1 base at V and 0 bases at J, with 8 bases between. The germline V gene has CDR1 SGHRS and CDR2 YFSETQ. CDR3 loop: CASSLSPGSGANVLTF. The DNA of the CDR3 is TGCGCCAGCAGCTTGTCCCCGGGCTCTGGGGCCAACGTCCTGACTTTC. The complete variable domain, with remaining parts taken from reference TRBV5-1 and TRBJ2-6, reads KAGVTQTPRYLIKTRGQQVTLSCSPISGHRSVSWYQQTPGQGLQFLFEYFSETQRNKGNFPGRFSGRQFSNSRSEMNVSTLELGDSALYLCASSLSPGSGANVLTFGAGSRLTVL.

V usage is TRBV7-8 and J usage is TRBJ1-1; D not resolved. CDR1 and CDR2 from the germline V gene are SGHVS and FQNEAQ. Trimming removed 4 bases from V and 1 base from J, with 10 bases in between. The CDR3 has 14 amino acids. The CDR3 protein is CASSWRRGNTEAFF. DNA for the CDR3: TGTGCCAGCAGCTGGCGGCGGGGGAACACTGAAGCTTTCTTT. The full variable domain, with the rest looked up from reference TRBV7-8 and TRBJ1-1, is GAGVSQSPRYKVAKRGQDVALRCDPISGHVSLFWYQQALGQGPEFLTYFQNEAQLDKSGLPSDRFFAERPEGSVSTLKIQRTQQEDSAVYLCASSWRRGNTEAFFGQGTRLTVV.

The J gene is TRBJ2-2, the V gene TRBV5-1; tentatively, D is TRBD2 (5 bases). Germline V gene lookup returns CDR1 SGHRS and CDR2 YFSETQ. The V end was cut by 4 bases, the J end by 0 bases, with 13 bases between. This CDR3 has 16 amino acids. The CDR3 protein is CASSGSLDANTGELFF. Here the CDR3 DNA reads TGCGCCAGCAGCGGATCACTAGACGCGAACACCGGGGAGCTGTTTTTT. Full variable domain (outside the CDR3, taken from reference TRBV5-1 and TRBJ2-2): KAGVTQTPRYLIKTRGQQVTLSCSPISGHRSVSWYQQTPGQGLQFLFEYFSETQRNKGNFPGRFSGRQFSNSRSEMNVSTLELGDSALYLCASSGSLDANTGELFFGEGSRLTVL.